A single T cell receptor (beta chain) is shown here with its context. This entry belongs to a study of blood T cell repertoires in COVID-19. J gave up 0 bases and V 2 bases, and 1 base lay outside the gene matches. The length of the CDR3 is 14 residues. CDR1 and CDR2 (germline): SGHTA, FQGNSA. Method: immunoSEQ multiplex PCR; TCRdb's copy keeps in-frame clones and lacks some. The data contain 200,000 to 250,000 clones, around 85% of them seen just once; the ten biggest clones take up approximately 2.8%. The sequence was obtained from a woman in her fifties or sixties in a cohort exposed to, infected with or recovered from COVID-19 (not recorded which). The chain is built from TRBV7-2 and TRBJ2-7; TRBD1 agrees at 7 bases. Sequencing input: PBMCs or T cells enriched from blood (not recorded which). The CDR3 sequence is CASSLTGDSYEQYF. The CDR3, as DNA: TGTGCCAGCAGCTTAACAGGGGACTCCTACGAGCAGTACTTC.